This TCR beta chain is drawn from a study of cytomegalovirus exposure and HLA in healthy donors. Study-wide results and caveats: Analysis was carried out at a later point, and it linked a missense DCLRE1C variant to TCR beta V- and J-gene trimming.

With 60 Vbeta and 13 Jbeta primers, the PCR was carried out. Assay: immunoSEQ multiplex PCR; the TCRdb copy retains only in-frame clones and omits some. The data show 120,000 or so clones, with more than 60% seen just once and about 3.5% held by the top ten. This CDR3 is built from 15 residues. V gave up 4 bases and J gave up 7 bases; unmatched junction bases: 13. Germline CDR1 and CDR2: SGHTA and FQGNSA. A remark on this clone: Its antigen is not known.

This chain joins TRBV7-2 and TRBJ2-7; 7 bases are shared with TRBD2. This clonotype was sampled from a man younger than 45 in good health and CMV-seronegative. Source material: PBMCs. CDR3: CASSSRDYRFGEQYF. Written as DNA, the CDR3 is TGTGCCAGCAGCTCGCGGGACTACCGGTTCGGGGAGCAGTACTTC.